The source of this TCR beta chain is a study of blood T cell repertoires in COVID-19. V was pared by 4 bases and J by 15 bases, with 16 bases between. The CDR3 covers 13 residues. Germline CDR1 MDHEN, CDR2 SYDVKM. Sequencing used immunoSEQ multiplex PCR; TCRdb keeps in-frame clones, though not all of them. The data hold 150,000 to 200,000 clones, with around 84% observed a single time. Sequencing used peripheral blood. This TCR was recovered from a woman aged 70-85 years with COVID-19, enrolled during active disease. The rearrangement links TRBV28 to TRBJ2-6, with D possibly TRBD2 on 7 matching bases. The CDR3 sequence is CASSSGGARGLTF. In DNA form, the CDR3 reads TGTGCCAGCAGTTCGGGGGGCGCGCGGGGCCTGACTTTC.